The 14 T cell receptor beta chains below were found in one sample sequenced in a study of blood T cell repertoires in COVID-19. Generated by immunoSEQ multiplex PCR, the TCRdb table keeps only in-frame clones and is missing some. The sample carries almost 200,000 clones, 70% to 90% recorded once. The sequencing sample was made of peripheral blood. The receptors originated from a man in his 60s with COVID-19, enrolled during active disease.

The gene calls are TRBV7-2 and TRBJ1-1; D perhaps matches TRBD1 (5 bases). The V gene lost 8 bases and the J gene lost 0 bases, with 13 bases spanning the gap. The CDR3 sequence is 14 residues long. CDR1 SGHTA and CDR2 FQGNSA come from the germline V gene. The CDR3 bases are TGTGCCAGCCGTAGGGGCGATATGAACACTGAAGCTTTCTTT. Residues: CASRRGDMNTEAFF.

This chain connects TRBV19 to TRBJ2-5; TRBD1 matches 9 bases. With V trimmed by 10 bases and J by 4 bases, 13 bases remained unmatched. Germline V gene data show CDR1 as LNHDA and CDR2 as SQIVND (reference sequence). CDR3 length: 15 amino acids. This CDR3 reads CATTTGTGKRETQYF. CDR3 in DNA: TGTGCCACAACAACCGGGACAGGGAAGCGAGAGACCCAGTACTTC.

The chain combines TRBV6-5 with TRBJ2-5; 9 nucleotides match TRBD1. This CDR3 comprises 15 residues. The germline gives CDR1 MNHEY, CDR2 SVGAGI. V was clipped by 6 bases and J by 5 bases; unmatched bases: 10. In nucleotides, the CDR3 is TGTGCCAGCAGAGAGTACAGGGGGCTATGGGAGACCCAGTACTTC. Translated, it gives CASREYRGLWETQYF.

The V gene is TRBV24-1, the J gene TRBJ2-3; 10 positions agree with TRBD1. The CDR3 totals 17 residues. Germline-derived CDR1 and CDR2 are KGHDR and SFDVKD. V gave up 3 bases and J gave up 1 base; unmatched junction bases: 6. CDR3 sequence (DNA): TGTGCCACCAGTGATCGTACCGGGACAGGGGGCACAGATACGCAGTATTTT. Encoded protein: CATSDRTGTGGTDTQYF.

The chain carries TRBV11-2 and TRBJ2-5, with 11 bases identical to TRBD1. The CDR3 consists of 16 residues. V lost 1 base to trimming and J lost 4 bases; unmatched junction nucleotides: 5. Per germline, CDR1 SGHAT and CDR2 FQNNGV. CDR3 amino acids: CASSLGTDRGRETQYF. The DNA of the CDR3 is TGTGCCAGCAGCTTAGGGACGGACAGGGGGCGAGAGACCCAGTACTTC.

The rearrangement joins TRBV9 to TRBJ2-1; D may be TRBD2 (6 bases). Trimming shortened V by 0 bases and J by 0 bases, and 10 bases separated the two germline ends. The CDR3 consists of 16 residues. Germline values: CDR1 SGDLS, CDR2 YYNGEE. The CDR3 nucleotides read TGTGCCAGCAGCGTAGCGGGGGTGGGCTCCTACAATGAGCAGTTCTTC. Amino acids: CASSVAGVGSYNEQFF.

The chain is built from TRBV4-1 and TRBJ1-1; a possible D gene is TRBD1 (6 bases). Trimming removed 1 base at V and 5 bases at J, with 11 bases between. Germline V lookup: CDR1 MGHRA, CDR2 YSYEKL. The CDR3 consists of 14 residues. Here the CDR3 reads CASSQGNRVTEAFF. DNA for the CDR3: TGCGCCAGCAGCCAAGGTAACAGGGTGACTGAAGCTTTCTTT.

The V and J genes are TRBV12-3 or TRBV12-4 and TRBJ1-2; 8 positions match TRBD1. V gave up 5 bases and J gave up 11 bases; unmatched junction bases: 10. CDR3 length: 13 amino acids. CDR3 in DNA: TGTGCCAGCAGTACCCGGGACAGGCCCCAGTACACCTTC. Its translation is CASSTRDRPQYTF.

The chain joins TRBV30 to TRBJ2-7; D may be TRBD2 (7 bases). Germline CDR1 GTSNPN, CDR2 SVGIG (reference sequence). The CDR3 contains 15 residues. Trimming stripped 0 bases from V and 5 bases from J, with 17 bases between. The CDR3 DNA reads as TGTGCCTGGAGTGTATCCGGGGGGCGCTTAAACGAGCAGTACTTC. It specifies CAWSVSGGRLNEQYF.

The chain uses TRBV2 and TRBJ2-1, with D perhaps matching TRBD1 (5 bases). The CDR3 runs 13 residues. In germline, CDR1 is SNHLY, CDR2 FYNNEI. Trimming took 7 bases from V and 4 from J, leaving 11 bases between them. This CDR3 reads CASIQDNYNEQFF. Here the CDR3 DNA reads TGTGCCAGCATACAGGACAATTACAATGAGCAGTTCTTC.

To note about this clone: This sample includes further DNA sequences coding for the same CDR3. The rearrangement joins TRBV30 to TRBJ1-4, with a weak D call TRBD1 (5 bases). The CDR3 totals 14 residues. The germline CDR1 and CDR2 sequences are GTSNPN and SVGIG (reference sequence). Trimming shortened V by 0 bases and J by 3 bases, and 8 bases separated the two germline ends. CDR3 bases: TGTGCCTGGAGTGTTACAGGTCCTAATGAAAAACTGTTTTTT. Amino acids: CAWSVTGPNEKLFF.

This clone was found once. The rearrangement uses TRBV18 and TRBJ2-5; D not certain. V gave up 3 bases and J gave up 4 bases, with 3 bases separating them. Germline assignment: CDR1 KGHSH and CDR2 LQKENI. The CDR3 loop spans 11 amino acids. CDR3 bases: TGTGCCAGCTCACCCATAGAGACCCAGTACTTC. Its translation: CASSPIETQYF.

CDR3 residues: CASSVPGGYGYTF. The CDR3 nucleotides read TGTGCCAGCAGCGTGCCGGGGGGGTATGGCTACACCTTC. This sequence joins TRBV9 and TRBJ1-2; TRBD1 is a possible D gene (5 bases). CDR1 is SGDLS and CDR2 is YYNGEE in the germline V gene. The CDR3 is 13 amino acids. The V gene lost 2 bases and the J gene lost 5 bases, with 10 bases spanning the gap.

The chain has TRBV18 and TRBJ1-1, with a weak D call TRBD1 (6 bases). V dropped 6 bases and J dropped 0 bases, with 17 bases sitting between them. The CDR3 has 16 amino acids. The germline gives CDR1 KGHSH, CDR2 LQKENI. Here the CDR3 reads CASSRRTGTVNTEAFF. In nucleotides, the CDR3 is TGTGCCAGCTCCCGGAGAACAGGGACCGTGAACACTGAAGCTTTCTTT.